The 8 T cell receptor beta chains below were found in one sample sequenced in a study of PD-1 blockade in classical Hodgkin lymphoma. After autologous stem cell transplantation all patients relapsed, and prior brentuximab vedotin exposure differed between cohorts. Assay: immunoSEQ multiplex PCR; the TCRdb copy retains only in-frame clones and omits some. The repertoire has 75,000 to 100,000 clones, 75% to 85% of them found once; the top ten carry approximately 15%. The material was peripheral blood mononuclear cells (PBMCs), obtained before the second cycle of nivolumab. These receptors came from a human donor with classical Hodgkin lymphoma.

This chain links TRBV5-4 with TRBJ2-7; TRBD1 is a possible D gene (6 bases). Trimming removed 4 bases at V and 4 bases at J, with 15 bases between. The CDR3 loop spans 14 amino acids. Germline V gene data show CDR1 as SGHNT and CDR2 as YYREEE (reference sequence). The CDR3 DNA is TGTGCCAGCAGCAGGACAGCCCCGAGTTACGAGCAGTACTTC. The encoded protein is CASSRTAPSYEQYF. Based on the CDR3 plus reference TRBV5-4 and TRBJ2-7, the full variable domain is ETGVTQSPTHLIKTRGQQVTLRCSSQSGHNTVSWYQQALGQGPQFIFQYYREEENGRGNFPPRFSGLQFPNYSSELNVNALELDDSALYLCASSRTAPSYEQYFGPGTRLTVT.

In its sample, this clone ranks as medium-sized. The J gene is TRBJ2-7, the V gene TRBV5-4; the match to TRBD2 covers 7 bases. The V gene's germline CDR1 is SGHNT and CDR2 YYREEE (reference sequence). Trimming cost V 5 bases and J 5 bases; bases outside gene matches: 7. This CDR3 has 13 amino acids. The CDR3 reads CASRGRVRDEQYF. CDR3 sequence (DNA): TGTGCCAGCAGAGGGAGGGTTCGCGACGAGCAGTACTTC.

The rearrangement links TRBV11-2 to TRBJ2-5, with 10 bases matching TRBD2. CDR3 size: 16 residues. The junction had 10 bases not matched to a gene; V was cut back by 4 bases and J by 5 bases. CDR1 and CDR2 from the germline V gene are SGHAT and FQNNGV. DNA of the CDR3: TGTGCCAGCAGCTCCCTCCCTAGCGGGAGCAGTGAGACCCAGTACTTC. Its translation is CASSSLPSGSSETQYF.

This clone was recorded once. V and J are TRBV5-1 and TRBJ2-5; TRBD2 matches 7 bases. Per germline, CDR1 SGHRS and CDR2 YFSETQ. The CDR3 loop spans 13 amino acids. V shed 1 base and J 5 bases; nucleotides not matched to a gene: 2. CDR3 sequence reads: CASSLWEGETQYF. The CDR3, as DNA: TGCGCCAGCAGCTTGTGGGAGGGGGAGACCCAGTACTTC.

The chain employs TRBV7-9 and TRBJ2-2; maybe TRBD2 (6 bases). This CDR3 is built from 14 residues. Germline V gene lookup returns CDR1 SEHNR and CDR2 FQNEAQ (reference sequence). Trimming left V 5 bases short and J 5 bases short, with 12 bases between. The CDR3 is CASSDLGGTGELFF. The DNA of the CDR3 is TGTGCCAGCAGCGACCTGGGGGGAACCGGGGAGCTGTTTTTT. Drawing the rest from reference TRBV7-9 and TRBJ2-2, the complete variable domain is DTGVSQNPRHKITKRGQNVTFRCDPISEHNRLYWYRQTLGQGPEFLTYFQNEAQLEKSRLLSDRFSAERPKGSFSTLEIQRTEQGDSAMYLCASSDLGGTGELFFGEGSRLTVL.

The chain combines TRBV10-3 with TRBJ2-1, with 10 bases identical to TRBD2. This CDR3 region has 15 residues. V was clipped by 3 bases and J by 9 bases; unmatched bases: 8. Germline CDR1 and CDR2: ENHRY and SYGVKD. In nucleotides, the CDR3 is TGTGCCATCAGTGAAAACCTAGCGGGAGTCGCTGAGCAGTTCTTC. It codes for CAISENLAGVAEQFF.

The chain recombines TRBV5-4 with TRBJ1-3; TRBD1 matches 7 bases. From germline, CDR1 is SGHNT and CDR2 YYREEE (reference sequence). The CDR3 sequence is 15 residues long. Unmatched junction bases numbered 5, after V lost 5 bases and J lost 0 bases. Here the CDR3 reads CASSDRALSGNTIYF. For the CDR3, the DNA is TGTGCCAGCAGTGACAGGGCCCTCTCTGGAAACACCATATATTTT. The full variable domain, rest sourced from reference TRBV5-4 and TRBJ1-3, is ETGVTQSPTHLIKTRGQQVTLRCSSQSGHNTVSWYQQALGQGPQFIFQYYREEENGRGNFPPRFSGLQFPNYSSELNVNALELDDSALYLCASSDRALSGNTIYFGEGSWLTVV.

DNA of the CDR3: TGTGCCAGCAGCTTTACAGGGGTGCAAGACGAGCAGTACTTC. Protein sequence: CASSFTGVQDEQYF. The chain combines TRBV7-6 with TRBJ2-7; TRBD1 aligns across 7 bases. J lost 5 bases, V lost 3 bases, and 7 bases had no gene match. CDR1 is SGHVS and CDR2 is FNYEAQ in the germline V gene. The CDR3 extends over 14 amino acids.